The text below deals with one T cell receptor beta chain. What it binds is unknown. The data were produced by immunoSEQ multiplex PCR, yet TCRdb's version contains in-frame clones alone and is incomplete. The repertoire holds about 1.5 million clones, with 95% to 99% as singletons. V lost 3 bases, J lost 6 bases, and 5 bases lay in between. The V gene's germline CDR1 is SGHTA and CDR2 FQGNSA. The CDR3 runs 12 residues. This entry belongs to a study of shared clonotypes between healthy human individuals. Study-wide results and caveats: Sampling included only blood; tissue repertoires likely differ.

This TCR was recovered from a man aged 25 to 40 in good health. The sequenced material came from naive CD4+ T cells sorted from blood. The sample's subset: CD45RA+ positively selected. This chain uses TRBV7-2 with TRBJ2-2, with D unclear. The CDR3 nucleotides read TGTGCCAGCAGCTTCCGGGCCGGGGAGCTGTTTTTT. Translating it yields CASSFRAGELFF.